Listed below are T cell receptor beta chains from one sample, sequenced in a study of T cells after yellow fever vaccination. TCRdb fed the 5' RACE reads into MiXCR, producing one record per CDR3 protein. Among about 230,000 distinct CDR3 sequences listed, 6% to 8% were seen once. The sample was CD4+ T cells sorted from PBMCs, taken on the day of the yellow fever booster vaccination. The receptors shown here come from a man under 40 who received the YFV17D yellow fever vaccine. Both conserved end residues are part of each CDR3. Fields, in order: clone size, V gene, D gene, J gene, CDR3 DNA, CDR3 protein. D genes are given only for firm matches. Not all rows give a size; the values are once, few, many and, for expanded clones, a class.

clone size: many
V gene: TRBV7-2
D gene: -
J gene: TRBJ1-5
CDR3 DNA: TGTGCCAGCAGCTTAGACAGGGCCCAGCCCCAGCATTTT
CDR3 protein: CASSLDRAQPQHF

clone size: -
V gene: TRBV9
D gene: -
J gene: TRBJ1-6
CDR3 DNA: TGTGCCAGCAGCGTAGGGGGGCAGGGGAATTCACCCCTCCACTTT
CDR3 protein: CASSVGGQGNSPLHF

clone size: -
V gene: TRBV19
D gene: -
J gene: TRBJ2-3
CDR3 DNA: TGTGCCAGTAGTAGAGGCGCCGAAGATACGCAGTATTTT
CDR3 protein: CASSRGAEDTQYF

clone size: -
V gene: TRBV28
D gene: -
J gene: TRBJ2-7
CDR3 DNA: TGTGCCAGCACCCTGCAGGGTCAGCTCTCCTACGAGCAGTACTTC
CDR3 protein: CASTLQGQLSYEQYF

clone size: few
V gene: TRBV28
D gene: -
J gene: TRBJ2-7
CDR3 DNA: TGTGCCAGCAGTTTAAGGGCCGAGCAGTACTTC
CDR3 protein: CASSLRAEQYF

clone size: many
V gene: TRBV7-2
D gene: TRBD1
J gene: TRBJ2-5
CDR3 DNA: TGTGCCAGCAGCTTTACCGGGACAGAGGAGACCCAGTACTTC
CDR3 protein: CASSFTGTEETQYF

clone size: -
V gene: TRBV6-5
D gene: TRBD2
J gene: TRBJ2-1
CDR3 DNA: TGTGCCAGCAGTTCGCCACTAGCGGGAGGGCGCAATGAGCAGTTCTTC
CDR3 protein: CASSSPLAGGRNEQFF

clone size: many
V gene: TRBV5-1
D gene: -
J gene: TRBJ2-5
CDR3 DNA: TGCGCCAGCAGCTTGGGTCGGACTATCCAAGAGACCCAGTACTTC
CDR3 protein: CASSLGRTIQETQYF

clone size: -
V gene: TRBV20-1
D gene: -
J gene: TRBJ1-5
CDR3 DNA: TGCAGTGCTAGTGTGGGGGGGAATCAGCCCCAGCATTTT
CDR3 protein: CSASVGGNQPQHF

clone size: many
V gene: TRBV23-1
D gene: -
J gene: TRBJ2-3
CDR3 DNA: TGCGCCAGCAGTCAAGCGCGGCTAGCGACTACCACAGATACGCAGTATTTT
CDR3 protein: CASSQARLATTTDTQYF

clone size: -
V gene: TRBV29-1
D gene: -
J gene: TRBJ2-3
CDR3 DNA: TGCAGAGAGAGGGTTGGCACAGATACGCAGTATTTT
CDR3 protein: CRERVGTDTQYF

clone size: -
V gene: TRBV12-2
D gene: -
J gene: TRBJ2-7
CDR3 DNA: TGTGCAAGTCGCTGGGGGCGGATGGCCTACGAGCAGTACTTC
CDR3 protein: CASRWGRMAYEQYF

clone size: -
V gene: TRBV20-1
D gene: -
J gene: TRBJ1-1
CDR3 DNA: TGCAGTGCTAGGACAATTGAGATGTGGGACACTGAAGCTTTCTTT
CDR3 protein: CSARTIEMWDTEAFF

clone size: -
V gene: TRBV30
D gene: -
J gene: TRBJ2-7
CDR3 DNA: TGTGCCTGGAGTAAGGACCTCTACTACGAGCAGTACTTC
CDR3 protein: CAWSKDLYYEQYF

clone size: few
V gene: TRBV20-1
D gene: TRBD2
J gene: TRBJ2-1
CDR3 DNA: TGCAGTGCCCGGGGAGGGAGAGGTGCCAATGAGCAGTTCTTC
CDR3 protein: CSARGGRGANEQFF

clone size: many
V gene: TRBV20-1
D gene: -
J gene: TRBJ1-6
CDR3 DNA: TGCAGTGCTAGACCGTGGAGGGCGCCGAAGGATTCACCCCTCCACTTT
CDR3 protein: CSARPWRAPKDSPLHF

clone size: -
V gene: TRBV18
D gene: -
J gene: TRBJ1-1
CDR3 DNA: TGTGCCAGCTCACCAACAAGGGGGACTGAAGCTTTCTTT
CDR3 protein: CASSPTRGTEAFF

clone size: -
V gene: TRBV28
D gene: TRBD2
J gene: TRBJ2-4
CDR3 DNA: TGTGCCAGCAGCCCTAGCGGGAATAAAAACATTCAGTACTTC
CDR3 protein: CASSPSGNKNIQYF

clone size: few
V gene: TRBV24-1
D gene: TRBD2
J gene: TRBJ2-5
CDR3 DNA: TGTGCCACCAGTGATGGGACTAGCGAAGGGGAGACCCAGTACTTC
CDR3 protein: CATSDGTSEGETQYF

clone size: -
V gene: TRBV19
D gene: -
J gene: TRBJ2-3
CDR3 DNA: TGTGCCAGTAGTATGGCTAATTTAGATACGCAGTATTTT
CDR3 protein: CASSMANLDTQYF

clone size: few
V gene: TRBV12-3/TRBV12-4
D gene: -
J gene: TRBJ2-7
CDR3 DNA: TGTGCCAGCAGACTCGATCGCGAGCAGTACTTC
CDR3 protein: CASRLDREQYF

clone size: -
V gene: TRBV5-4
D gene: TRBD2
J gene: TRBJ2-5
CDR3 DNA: TGTGCCAGCAGCCTACCCGGCGGGAGGGCCGTAGAGACCCAGTACTTC
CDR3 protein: CASSLPGGRAVETQYF

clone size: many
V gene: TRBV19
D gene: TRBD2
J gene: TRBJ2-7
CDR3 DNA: TGTGCCAGTTCGGGACTAGCGGGCCACGAGCAGTACTTC
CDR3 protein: CASSGLAGHEQYF

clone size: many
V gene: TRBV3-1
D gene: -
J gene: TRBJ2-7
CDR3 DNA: TGTGCCAGCAGCCGGGACGAAGGGGGGAGCTACGAGCAGTACTTC
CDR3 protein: CASSRDEGGSYEQYF

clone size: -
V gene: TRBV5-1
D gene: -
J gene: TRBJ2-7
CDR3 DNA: TGCGCCAGCAGCTTGGAAGGGGAAAACGAGCAGTACTTC
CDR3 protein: CASSLEGENEQYF

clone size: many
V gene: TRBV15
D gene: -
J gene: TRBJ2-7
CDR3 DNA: TGTGCCACCAGCAGAGTGGCAGGGGGGTCCTACGAGCAGTACTTC
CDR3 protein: CATSRVAGGSYEQYF

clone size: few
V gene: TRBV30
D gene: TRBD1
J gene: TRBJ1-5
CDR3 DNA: TGTGCCTGGAGCGAGGGACAGCCGCTATTCTCCCAGCCCCAGCATTTT
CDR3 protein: CAWSEGQPLFSQPQHF

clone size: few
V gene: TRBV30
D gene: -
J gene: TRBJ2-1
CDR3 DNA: TGTGCCTGGAAGGCGAAGGGAGGGGGTTACAATGAGCAGTTCTTC
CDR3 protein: CAWKAKGGGYNEQFF

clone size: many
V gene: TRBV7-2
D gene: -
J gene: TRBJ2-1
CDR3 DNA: TGTGCCAGCAGCCGCATGATATTATACAATGAGCAGTTCTTC
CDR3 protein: CASSRMILYNEQFF

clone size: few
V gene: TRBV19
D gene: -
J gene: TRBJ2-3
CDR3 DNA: TGTGCCAGTAGTCCATCCTCGGTCCGCACAGATACGCAGTATTTT
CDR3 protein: CASSPSSVRTDTQYF

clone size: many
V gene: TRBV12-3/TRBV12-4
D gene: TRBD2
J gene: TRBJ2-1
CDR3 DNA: TGTGCCAGCAGTCCAGATCCGGGACTAGGCCCCTACAATGAGCAGTTCTTC
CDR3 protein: CASSPDPGLGPYNEQFF

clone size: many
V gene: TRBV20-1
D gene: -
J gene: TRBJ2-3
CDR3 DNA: TGCAGTGCTAATTCTAGAGCAGATACGCAGTATTTT
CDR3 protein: CSANSRADTQYF

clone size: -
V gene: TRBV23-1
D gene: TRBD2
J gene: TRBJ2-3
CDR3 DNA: TGCGCCAGCAGTCAAGGATCCCCTAGCGGGAACAGCTCAGATACGCAGTATTTT
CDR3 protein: CASSQGSPSGNSSDTQYF

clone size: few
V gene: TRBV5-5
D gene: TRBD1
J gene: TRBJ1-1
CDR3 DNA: TGTGCCAGCAGCTGGGGGGACAGGGTAGGGTCTGAAGCTTTCTTT
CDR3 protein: CASSWGDRVGSEAFF

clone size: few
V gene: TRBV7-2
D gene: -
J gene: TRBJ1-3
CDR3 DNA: TGTGCCAGCAGCGCGGGGGTAGCTGGAAACACCATATATTTT
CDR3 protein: CASSAGVAGNTIYF

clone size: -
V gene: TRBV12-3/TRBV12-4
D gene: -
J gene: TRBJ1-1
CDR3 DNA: TGTGCCATCTGTTTAGGGGAGGGGCTCAGAGGGAACACTGAAGCTTTCTTT
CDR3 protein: CAICLGEGLRGNTEAFF

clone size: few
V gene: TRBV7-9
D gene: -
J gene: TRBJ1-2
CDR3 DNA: TGTGCCAGCAGCAGGACCGGATTGGGGAGCTATGGCTACACCTTC
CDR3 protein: CASSRTGLGSYGYTF

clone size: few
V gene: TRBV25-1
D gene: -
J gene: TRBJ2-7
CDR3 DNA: TGTGCCAGCAGTGAATATGGAAAGAGGCGAGAGCAGTACTTC
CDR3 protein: CASSEYGKRREQYF

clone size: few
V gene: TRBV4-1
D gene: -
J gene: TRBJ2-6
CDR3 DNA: TGCGCCAGCAGCCAAGAACGGGCTGGGGCCAACGTCCTGACTTTC
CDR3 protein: CASSQERAGANVLTF

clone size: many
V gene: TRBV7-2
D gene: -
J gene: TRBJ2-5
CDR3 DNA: TGTGCCAGCAGCCTTCAAGCAGGAGAGGCAGAGACCCAGTACTTC
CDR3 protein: CASSLQAGEAETQYF

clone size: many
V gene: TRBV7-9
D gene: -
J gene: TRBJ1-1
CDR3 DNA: TGTGCCAGCAGCTCTCAGCCAGGGGAGGAAGCTTTCTTT
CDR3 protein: CASSSQPGEEAFF

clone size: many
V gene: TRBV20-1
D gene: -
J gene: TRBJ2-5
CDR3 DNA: TGCAGTGCTAGAGTTCCGGGGGCTAGGGAGACCCAGTACTTC
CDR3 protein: CSARVPGARETQYF

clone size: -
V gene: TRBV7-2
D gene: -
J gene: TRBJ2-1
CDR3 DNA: TGTGCCAGCAGCCACGACCTATACAATGAGCAGTTCTTC
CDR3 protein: CASSHDLYNEQFF

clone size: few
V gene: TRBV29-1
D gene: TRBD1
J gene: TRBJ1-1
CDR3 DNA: TGCAGCGTTGTAGCCGGGACAGGGAACACTGAAGCTTTCTTT
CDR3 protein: CSVVAGTGNTEAFF

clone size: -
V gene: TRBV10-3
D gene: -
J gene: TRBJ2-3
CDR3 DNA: TGTGCCATCAAGACAGTTACAGATACGCAGTATTTT
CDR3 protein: CAIKTVTDTQYF

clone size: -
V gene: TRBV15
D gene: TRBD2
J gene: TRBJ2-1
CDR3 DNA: TGTGCCACCAGAGGAATAACTAGCGGGAAGGCGTTCTTC
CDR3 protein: CATRGITSGKAFF

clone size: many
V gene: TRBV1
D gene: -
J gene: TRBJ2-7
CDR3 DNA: TGCACCAGCAGCCAAGATTATAGCGGGAGGCCCTACGAGCAGTACTTC
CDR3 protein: CTSSQDYSGRPYEQYF

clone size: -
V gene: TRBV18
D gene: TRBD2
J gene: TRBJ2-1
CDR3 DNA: TGTGCCAGCTCACCACCGACTAGCGGGAGGAGTTACAATGAGCAGTTCTTC
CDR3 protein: CASSPPTSGRSYNEQFF

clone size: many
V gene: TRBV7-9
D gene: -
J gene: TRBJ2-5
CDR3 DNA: TGTGCCAGCAGCTTAGTAGGGGGTCTCGAGACCCAGTACTTC
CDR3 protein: CASSLVGGLETQYF

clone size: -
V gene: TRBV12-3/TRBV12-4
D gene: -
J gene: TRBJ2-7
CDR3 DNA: TGTGCCAGCAGTTTCGCAAGTGGGGGCCTGAGCTCCTACGAGCAGTACTTC
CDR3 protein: CASSFASGGLSSYEQYF

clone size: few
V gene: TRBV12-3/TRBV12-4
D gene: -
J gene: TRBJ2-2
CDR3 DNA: TGTGCCAACCAACAGCCCACCGGGGAGCTGTTTTTT
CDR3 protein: CANQQPTGELFF

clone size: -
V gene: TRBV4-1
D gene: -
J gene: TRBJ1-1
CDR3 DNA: TGCGCCAGCAGCCGGTTACTTAGGGACGCTGAAGCTTTCTTT
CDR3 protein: CASSRLLRDAEAFF

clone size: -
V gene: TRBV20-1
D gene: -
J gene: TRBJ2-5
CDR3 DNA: TGCAGTGCTATTACAGGGATGGAGGAGACCCAGTACTTC
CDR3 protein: CSAITGMEETQYF

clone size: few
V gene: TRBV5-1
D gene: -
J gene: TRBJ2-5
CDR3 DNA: TGCGCCAGCAGCTTGAGGTGGGCTGAAGAGACCCAGTACTTC
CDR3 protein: CASSLRWAEETQYF

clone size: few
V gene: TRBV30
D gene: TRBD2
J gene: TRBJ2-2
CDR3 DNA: TGTGCCTGGAGTGTTGGAGCGGGAGGCACCGGGGAGCTGTTTTTT
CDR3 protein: CAWSVGAGGTGELFF

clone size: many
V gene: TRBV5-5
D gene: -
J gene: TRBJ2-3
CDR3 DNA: TGTGCCAGCAGCTTGGATCAGGGTCCAGATACGCAGTATTTT
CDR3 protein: CASSLDQGPDTQYF

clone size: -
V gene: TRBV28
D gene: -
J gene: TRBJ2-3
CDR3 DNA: TGTGCCAGCAGTTTGATGGATACGCAGTATTTT
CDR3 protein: CASSLMDTQYF